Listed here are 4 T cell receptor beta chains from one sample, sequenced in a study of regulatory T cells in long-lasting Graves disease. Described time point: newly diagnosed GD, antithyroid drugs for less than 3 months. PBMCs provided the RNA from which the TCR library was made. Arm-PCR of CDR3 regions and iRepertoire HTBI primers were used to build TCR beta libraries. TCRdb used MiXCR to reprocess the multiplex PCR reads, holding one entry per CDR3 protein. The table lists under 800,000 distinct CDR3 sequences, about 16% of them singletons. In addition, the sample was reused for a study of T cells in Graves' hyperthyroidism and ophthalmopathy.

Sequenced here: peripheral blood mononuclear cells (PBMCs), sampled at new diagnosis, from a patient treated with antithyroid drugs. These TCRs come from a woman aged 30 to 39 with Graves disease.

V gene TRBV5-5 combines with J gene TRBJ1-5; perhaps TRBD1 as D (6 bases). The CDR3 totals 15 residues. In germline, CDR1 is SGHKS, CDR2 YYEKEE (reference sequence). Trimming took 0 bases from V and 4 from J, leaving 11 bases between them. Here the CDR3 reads CASSLAIGGNQPQHF. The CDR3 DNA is TGTGCCAGCAGCTTGGCCATAGGGGGTAATCAGCCCCAGCATTTT.

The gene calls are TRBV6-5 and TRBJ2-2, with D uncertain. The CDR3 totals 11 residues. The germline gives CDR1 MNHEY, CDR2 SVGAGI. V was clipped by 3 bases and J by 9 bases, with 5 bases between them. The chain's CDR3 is CASSYLRELFF. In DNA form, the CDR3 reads TGTGCCAGCAGTTATCTACGGGAGCTGTTTTTT.

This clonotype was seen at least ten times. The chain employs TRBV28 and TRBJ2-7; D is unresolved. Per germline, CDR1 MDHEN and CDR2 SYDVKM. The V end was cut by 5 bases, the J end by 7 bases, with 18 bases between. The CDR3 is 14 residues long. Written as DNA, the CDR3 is TGTGCCAGCAGTAACCGCAGACCATCTGGGGAGCAGTACTTC. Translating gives CASSNRRPSGEQYF.

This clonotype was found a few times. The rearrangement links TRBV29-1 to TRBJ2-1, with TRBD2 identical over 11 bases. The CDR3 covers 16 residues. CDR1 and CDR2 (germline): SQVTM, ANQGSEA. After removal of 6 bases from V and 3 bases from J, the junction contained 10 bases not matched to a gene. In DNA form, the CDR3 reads TGCAGCGTCGGTAGGGGGGGGACTAGCGGCTACAATGAGCAGTTCTTC. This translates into CSVGRGGTSGYNEQFF.